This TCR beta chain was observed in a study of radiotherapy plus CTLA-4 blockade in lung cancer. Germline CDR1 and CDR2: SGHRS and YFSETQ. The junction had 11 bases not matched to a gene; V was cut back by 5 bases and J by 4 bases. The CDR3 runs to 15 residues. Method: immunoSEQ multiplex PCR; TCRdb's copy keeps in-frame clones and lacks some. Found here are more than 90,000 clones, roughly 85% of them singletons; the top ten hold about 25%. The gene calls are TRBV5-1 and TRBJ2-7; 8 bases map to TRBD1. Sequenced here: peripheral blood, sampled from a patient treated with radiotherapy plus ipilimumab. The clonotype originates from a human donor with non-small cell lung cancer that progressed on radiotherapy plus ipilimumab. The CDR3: CASSSTPGQDYEQYF. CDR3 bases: TGCGCCAGCAGTTCAACCCCGGGACAGGATTACGAGCAGTACTTC.